Presented here are 27 T cell receptor beta chains from one specimen sequenced in a study of CXCR3-negative and CXCR3-positive naive CD8 T cells. Preparation of TRB cDNA libraries relied on 5' RACE carrying UMI labels. TCRdb reprocessed the 5' RACE reads and stores each CDR3 protein as one record, lacking DNA. The ten most abundant clones cover around 0.45% of a sample with about 58,000 distinct CDR3 sequences. Sequencing used naive CXCR3- CD8+ T cells from blood. The subset was: CD45RO-CCR7+CD27+CD95- naive CD8+ T cells lacking CXCR3 (TNR3-). The receptors originated from a human donor in good health. Some clones in this sample may be carry-over from other donors' samples.

The CDR3 here is CASSRLGSTDTQYF. The V call is TRBV7-3, the J call TRBJ2-3. CDR1 is SGHTA and CDR2 is FQGTGA in the germline V gene. The CDR3 spans 14 residues. The full variable domain, its missing parts supplied by reference TRBV7-3 and TRBJ2-3, is GAGVSQTPSNKVTEKGKYVELRCDPISGHTALYWYRQSLGQGPEFLIYFQGTGAADDSGLPNDRFFAVRPEGSVSTLKIQRTERGDSAVYLCASSRLGSTDTQYFGPGTRLTVL.

By frequency, this clonotype registers medium-sized. This chain links TRBV4-1 with TRBJ2-7; TCRdb's assignment of TRBD1 cannot be checked, as there is no DNA. This CDR3 spans 15 amino acids. Germline lookup yields CDR1 MGHRA and CDR2 YSYEKL. CDR3 region: CASSPRQGLSYEQYF.

The chain carries TRBV29-1 and TRBJ2-1. The CDR3 loop spans 11 amino acids. Germline V gene lookup returns CDR1 SQVTM and CDR2 ANQGSEA. CDR3: CSVEWYNEQFF.

The chain uses TRBV3-1 and TRBJ2-2; the D call of TRBD1 rests on TCRdb alone, since no DNA is present to check it. CDR1 and CDR2 from the germline V gene are LGHDT and YNNKEL (reference sequence). There are 13 residues in the CDR3. The CDR3 protein is CASSQEGRGELFF.

The CDR3 loop reads CASSPRTAFTSTDTQYF. This sequence joins TRBV11-3 and TRBJ2-3; the TCRdb D gene call, TRBD1, has no DNA to confirm it. The CDR3 sequence is 17 residues long. CDR1 is SGHNT, CDR2 YENEEA, per germline.

The gene calls are TRBV5-4 and TRBJ2-2; TCRdb proposes TRBD2, but this gene call is untestable without DNA. This CDR3 has 13 residues. Germline CDR1 reads SGHNT; CDR2 reads YYREEE (reference sequence). This CDR3 is CASSFPGPGELFF.

The chain employs TRBV29-1 and TRBJ1-2. In germline, CDR1 is SQVTM, CDR2 ANQGSEA. This CDR3 has 11 amino acids. CDR3 residues: CSVRDNYGYTF.

V gene TRBV29-1 combines with J gene TRBJ2-7; as DNA is missing, the TRBD1 call by TCRdb cannot be tested. Per the germline V gene, CDR1 is SQVTM and CDR2 is ANQGSEA. This CDR3 has 13 residues. The CDR3: CSVGLDNTYEQYF.

The chain combines TRBV29-1 with TRBJ2-2; there is no DNA to check the TCRdb D call of TRBD1. Germline CDR1 SQVTM, CDR2 ANQGSEA. This CDR3 is 14 amino acids long. The CDR3 reads CSVTGGTNTGELFF.

The CDR3 here is CAWSVPDAANQPHHF. The V and J genes are TRBV30 and TRBJ1-5. Germline CDR1 reads GTSNPN; CDR2 reads SVGIG (reference sequence). This CDR3 region has 15 residues.

The CDR3 region is CATSRPAWSGGAYEQYF. This sequence joins TRBV15 and TRBJ2-7; TCRdb indicates TRBD1, and absent DNA this call remains unverified. CDR3 length: 17 residues. Germline CDR1 is LNHNV and CDR2 is YYDKDF (reference sequence).

The V and J genes are TRBV29-1 and TRBJ2-1. The CDR3 covers 11 residues. Germline values: CDR1 SQVTM, CDR2 ANQGSEA. CDR3 residues: CSVEGPNEQFF.

The chain combines TRBV20-1 with TRBJ1-2; no DNA is available, so the TRBD1 call from TCRdb remains unchecked. This CDR3 comprises 13 residues. Germline CDR1 DFQATT, CDR2 SNEGSKA (reference sequence). The CDR3 sequence: CSAGQGVDYGYTF.

The V and J genes are TRBV7-8 and TRBJ1-1; the TRBD1 assignment by TCRdb is unverifiable without DNA. CDR3 length equals 14 residues. Germline V gives CDR1 SGHVS, CDR2 FQNEAQ. CDR3: CASWGGAGNTEAFF.

The chain recombines TRBV28 with TRBJ2-1; absent DNA, TCRdb's TRBD1 call cannot be checked. The CDR3 is 14 residues long. Germline values: CDR1 MDHEN, CDR2 SYDVKM. This chain's CDR3 is CASSPRTGGSEQFF.

The V call is TRBV5-1, the J call TRBJ2-7; there is no DNA to check the TCRdb D call of TRBD2. The length of the CDR3 is 14 residues. Per the germline V gene, CDR1 is SGHRS and CDR2 is YFSETQ. The CDR3 region is CASSGSGSSYEQYF.

The chain links TRBV12-3 or TRBV12-4 to TRBJ2-3. This CDR3 region has 14 residues. The CDR3 loop is CASSTHNGWDTQYF.

The rearrangement links TRBV7-8 to TRBJ2-5; TCRdb reports TRBD2, a call that lacks DNA to check it against. Germline values: CDR1 SGHVS, CDR2 FQNEAQ. The CDR3 runs 20 residues. CDR3 in amino acids: CASSHHQAGLAGGFFETQYF.

This sequence joins TRBV14 and TRBJ2-7; TCRdb returns TRBD2, unconfirmable since there is no DNA. The germline CDR1 and CDR2 sequences are SGHDN and FVKESK. This CDR3 region has 19 residues. This CDR3 reads CASSQAVSGGPTLSYEQYF.

V gene TRBV6-4 combines with J gene TRBJ2-1; as DNA is missing, the TRBD2 call by TCRdb cannot be tested. In germline, CDR1 is MRHNA, CDR2 SNTAGT. The CDR3 contains 17 residues. CDR3 residues: CASSERLAGGPYNEQFF.

V gene TRBV7-6 combines with J gene TRBJ2-2. Germline V gene data show CDR1 as SGHVS and CDR2 as FNYEAQ. This CDR3 has 12 amino acids. The CDR3 loop reads CASISYYGELFF. The full variable domain, completed using reference TRBV7-6 and TRBJ2-2, is GAGVSQSPRYKVTKRGQDVALRCDPISGHVSLYWYRQALGQGPEFLTYFNYEAQQDKSGLPNDRFSAERPEGSISTLTIQRTEQRDSAMYRCASISYYGELFFGEGSRLTVL.

The rearrangement joins TRBV9 to TRBJ2-7. The CDR3 extends over 13 amino acids. Germline-derived CDR1 and CDR2 are SGDLS and YYNGEE. The CDR3: CASSVDGAYEQYF.

The chain uses TRBV7-3 and TRBJ2-1. The CDR3 is 14 residues long. Germline-derived CDR1 and CDR2 are SGHTA and FQGTGA. CDR3: CASSLGLRPNEQFF.

V is TRBV20-1 and J is TRBJ2-2; TCRdb's D gene call, TRBD2, goes unchecked for lack of DNA. Per the germline V gene, CDR1 is DFQATT and CDR2 is SNEGSKA (reference sequence). This CDR3 spans 16 amino acids. The CDR3: CSARGSGRTNTGELFF.

The chain is built from TRBV7-2 and TRBJ1-5. From germline, CDR1 is SGHTA and CDR2 FQGNSA. The CDR3 has 13 residues. The CDR3 sequence: CASSLFGNQPQHF.

V usage is TRBV29-1 and J usage is TRBJ2-1. CDR1 and CDR2 from the germline V gene are SQVTM and ANQGSEA. The CDR3 runs 11 residues. The CDR3 spells CSVDDYNEQFF.

V gene TRBV18 combines with J gene TRBJ2-5; TCRdb gives TRBD1 as the D gene, but with no DNA this cannot be confirmed. The CDR3 spans 16 residues. The germline gives CDR1 KGHSH, CDR2 LQKENI. CDR3: CASSPETGRDQETQYF.